These T cell receptor beta chains were read from a single sample in a study of CD8+ T cells in alopecia areata. The data were produced by immunoSEQ multiplex PCR, yet TCRdb's version contains in-frame clones alone and is incomplete. The data show more than 95,000 clones, roughly 50% seen once. Sequencing input: NKG2D-low CD8+ T cells sorted from blood. The source is a human donor with alopecia areata. The CDR3 runs from the conserved cysteine through the conserved F or W. Fields, in order: CDR3 length, D gene, V gene, J gene, clone size, CDR3 protein, CDR3 DNA. A D gene is named only where the DNA matches it firmly. Some rows mark clone size as missing; the rest say once, few, many or name a class of expanded clone.

cdr3_length: 13; d_call: -; v_call: TRBV30; j_call: TRBJ2-5; clone_size: -; cdr3_aa: CAWADGPQETQYF; cdr3_nt: TGTGCCTGGGCGGACGGGCCCCAAGAGACCCAGTACTTC
cdr3_length: 14; d_call: -; v_call: TRBV5-1; j_call: TRBJ1-2; clone_size: few; cdr3_aa: CASRAPDRPDGYTF; cdr3_nt: TGCGCCAGCAGAGCCCCCGACAGGCCCGATGGCTACACCTTC
cdr3_length: 13; d_call: -; v_call: TRBV7-6; j_call: TRBJ2-1; clone_size: few; cdr3_aa: CASSLLLEGTQFF; cdr3_nt: TGTGCCAGCAGCTTGTTGCTTGAGGGAACTCAGTTCTTC
cdr3_length: 15; d_call: -; v_call: TRBV29-1; j_call: TRBJ2-3; clone_size: few; cdr3_aa: CSVELTTPRSDTQYF; cdr3_nt: TGCAGCGTTGAACTGACAACCCCTCGATCCGATACGCAGTATTTT
cdr3_length: 16; d_call: -; v_call: TRBV9; j_call: TRBJ2-1; clone_size: few; cdr3_aa: CASSPTPPGGGNEQFF; cdr3_nt: TGTGCCAGCAGCCCAACACCCCCCGGGGGTGGCAATGAGCAGTTCTTC
cdr3_length: 13; d_call: -; v_call: TRBV27; j_call: TRBJ1-2; clone_size: -; cdr3_aa: CASSSRAGYGYTF; cdr3_nt: TGTGCCAGCAGTAGCAGGGCGGGCTATGGCTACACCTTC
cdr3_length: 14; d_call: -; v_call: TRBV4-1; j_call: TRBJ2-7; clone_size: -; cdr3_aa: CASSQEDLGYEQYF; cdr3_nt: TGCGCCAGCAGCCAAGAGGACTTAGGCTACGAGCAGTACTTC
cdr3_length: 15; d_call: -; v_call: TRBV5-5; j_call: TRBJ2-6; clone_size: -; cdr3_aa: CASSFDFVGANVLTF; cdr3_nt: TGTGCCAGCAGCTTCGATTTCGTTGGGGCCAACGTCCTGACTTTC
cdr3_length: 15; d_call: TRBD1; v_call: TRBV4-1; j_call: TRBJ2-7; clone_size: -; cdr3_aa: CASSQGQGLSYEQYF; cdr3_nt: TGCGCCAGCAGTCAGGGACAGGGCCTTTCCTACGAGCAGTACTTC
cdr3_length: 14; d_call: -; v_call: TRBV2; j_call: TRBJ2-5; clone_size: -; cdr3_aa: CASTLDGLQETQYF; cdr3_nt: TGTGCCAGTACCTTAGACGGATTGCAAGAGACCCAGTACTTC
cdr3_length: 13; d_call: TRBD1; v_call: TRBV29-1; j_call: TRBJ1-4; clone_size: few; cdr3_aa: CSVDRGDNEKLFF; cdr3_nt: TGCAGCGTCGACAGGGGCGATAATGAAAAACTGTTTTTT
cdr3_length: 16; d_call: TRBD2; v_call: TRBV29-1; j_call: TRBJ2-7; clone_size: -; cdr3_aa: CSVESGRGRTGYEQYF; cdr3_nt: TGCAGCGTTGAATCTGGGCGCGGGAGGACTGGCTACGAGCAGTACTTC
cdr3_length: 14; d_call: -; v_call: TRBV6-5; j_call: TRBJ1-1; clone_size: -; cdr3_aa: CASSYGGIGTEAFF; cdr3_nt: TGTGCCAGCAGTTACGGGGGAATAGGCACTGAAGCTTTCTTT
cdr3_length: 12; d_call: -; v_call: TRBV2; j_call: TRBJ2-3; clone_size: -; cdr3_aa: CASMIDDDTQYF; cdr3_nt: TGTGCCAGCATGATCGACGACGATACGCAGTATTTT
cdr3_length: 12; d_call: -; v_call: TRBV29-1; j_call: TRBJ2-3; clone_size: few; cdr3_aa: CSVTEFSDTQYF; cdr3_nt: TGCAGCGTCACCGAATTTTCGGATACGCAGTATTTT
cdr3_length: 10; d_call: -; v_call: TRBV28; j_call: TRBJ2-5; clone_size: medium-sized; cdr3_aa: CASRGETQYF; cdr3_nt: TGTGCCAGCAGGGGGGAGACCCAGTACTTC
cdr3_length: 12; d_call: -; v_call: TRBV29-1; j_call: TRBJ2-7; clone_size: -; cdr3_aa: CSVDSGSGEQYF; cdr3_nt: TGCAGCGTTGACTCTGGAAGTGGCGAGCAGTACTTC
cdr3_length: 11; d_call: -; v_call: TRBV9; j_call: TRBJ2-2; clone_size: -; cdr3_aa: CASSWGGELFF; cdr3_nt: TGTGCCAGCAGCTGGGGCGGGGAGCTGTTTTTT
cdr3_length: 13; d_call: TRBD1; v_call: TRBV19; j_call: TRBJ2-7; clone_size: -; cdr3_aa: CAGYGTDSSKQYF; cdr3_nt: TGTGCCGGCTACGGGACAGACTCTTCGAAGCAGTACTTC
cdr3_length: 13; d_call: -; v_call: TRBV30; j_call: TRBJ2-5; clone_size: -; cdr3_aa: CAWSVASMETQYF; cdr3_nt: TGTGCCTGGAGTGTGGCGAGTATGGAGACCCAGTACTTC
cdr3_length: 11; d_call: -; v_call: TRBV30; j_call: TRBJ1-2; clone_size: -; cdr3_aa: CASRELRGYTF; cdr3_nt: TGTGCCTCCCGAGAGTTGCGGGGCTACACCTTC
cdr3_length: 15; d_call: -; v_call: TRBV30; j_call: TRBJ2-3; clone_size: -; cdr3_aa: CAWSEGRDGEDTQYF; cdr3_nt: TGTGCCTGGAGTGAGGGCAGGGATGGTGAAGATACGCAGTATTTT
cdr3_length: 15; d_call: -; v_call: TRBV15; j_call: TRBJ2-3; clone_size: -; cdr3_aa: CATSRDLNLADTQYF; cdr3_nt: TGTGCCACCAGCAGAGATCTAAACCTCGCAGATACGCAGTATTTT
cdr3_length: 14; d_call: -; v_call: TRBV19; j_call: TRBJ2-2; clone_size: few; cdr3_aa: CASSMSGEPGELFF; cdr3_nt: TGTGCCAGTAGTATGTCGGGGGAGCCCGGGGAGCTGTTTTTT
cdr3_length: 15; d_call: TRBD2; v_call: TRBV27; j_call: TRBJ2-5; clone_size: -; cdr3_aa: CASSSTAGDQETQYF; cdr3_nt: TGTGCCAGCAGTTCGACCGCGGGGGATCAAGAGACCCAGTACTTC
cdr3_length: 15; d_call: -; v_call: TRBV5-1; j_call: TRBJ2-5; clone_size: few; cdr3_aa: CASSSLGPGEETQYF; cdr3_nt: TGCGCCAGCAGCTCGCTGGGCCCGGGCGAAGAGACCCAGTACTTC
cdr3_length: 13; d_call: -; v_call: TRBV27; j_call: TRBJ1-6; clone_size: once; cdr3_aa: CASSIQVNSPLHF; cdr3_nt: TGTGCCAGCAGCATCCAGGTGAATTCACCCCTCCACTTT
cdr3_length: 12; d_call: -; v_call: TRBV29-1; j_call: TRBJ2-7; clone_size: -; cdr3_aa: CSVDMTGDEQYF; cdr3_nt: TGCAGCGTTGATATGACAGGCGACGAGCAGTACTTC
cdr3_length: 12; d_call: -; v_call: TRBV2; j_call: TRBJ2-1; clone_size: -; cdr3_aa: CASSSPGNEQFF; cdr3_nt: TGTGCCAGCAGTTCCCCGGGTAATGAGCAGTTCTTC
cdr3_length: 14; d_call: -; v_call: TRBV30; j_call: TRBJ2-2; clone_size: -; cdr3_aa: CAWSPTSPHGELFF; cdr3_nt: TGTGCCTGGAGTCCTACTTCCCCACACGGGGAGCTGTTTTTT
cdr3_length: 13; d_call: -; v_call: TRBV29-1; j_call: TRBJ2-7; clone_size: -; cdr3_aa: CSVEVSGDYEQYF; cdr3_nt: TGCAGCGTTGAAGTCTCGGGGGACTACGAGCAGTACTTC
cdr3_length: 11; d_call: -; v_call: TRBV29-1; j_call: TRBJ1-2; clone_size: -; cdr3_aa: CSVEGEHGYTF; cdr3_nt: TGCAGCGTTGAGGGGGAGCACGGCTACACCTTC
cdr3_length: 15; d_call: TRBD2; v_call: TRBV29-1; j_call: TRBJ2-7; clone_size: -; cdr3_aa: CSVELAGGPSYEQYF; cdr3_nt: TGCAGCGTTGAACTAGCGGGAGGGCCCTCCTACGAGCAGTACTTC
cdr3_length: 14; d_call: -; v_call: TRBV19; j_call: TRBJ1-5; clone_size: few; cdr3_aa: CASNLDKSNQPQHF; cdr3_nt: TGTGCCAGTAATTTGGACAAAAGCAATCAGCCCCAGCATTTT
cdr3_length: 13; d_call: -; v_call: TRBV6-5; j_call: TRBJ2-5; clone_size: -; cdr3_aa: CASSYSGAGPQYF; cdr3_nt: TGTGCCAGCAGTTACTCGGGGGCCGGTCCCCAGTACTTC
cdr3_length: 12; d_call: -; v_call: TRBV29-1; j_call: TRBJ2-2; clone_size: few; cdr3_aa: CSGEAGNGELFF; cdr3_nt: TGCAGCGGGGAAGCAGGGAACGGGGAGCTGTTTTTT
cdr3_length: 15; d_call: -; v_call: TRBV18; j_call: TRBJ2-5; clone_size: -; cdr3_aa: CASSPRSGSEETQYF; cdr3_nt: TGTGCCAGCTCACCGAGATCGGGCAGCGAAGAGACCCAGTACTTC
cdr3_length: 16; d_call: TRBD2; v_call: TRBV28; j_call: TRBJ2-1; clone_size: few; cdr3_aa: CASSPLAGGLKNEQFF; cdr3_nt: TGTGCCAGCAGTCCATTAGCGGGAGGCCTTAAGAATGAGCAGTTCTTC
cdr3_length: 15; d_call: -; v_call: TRBV25-1; j_call: TRBJ2-2; clone_size: few; cdr3_aa: CASSVGRLDTGELFF; cdr3_nt: TGTGCCAGCAGTGTTGGGAGGTTGGACACCGGGGAGCTGTTTTTT
cdr3_length: 14; d_call: -; v_call: TRBV7-9; j_call: TRBJ1-2; clone_size: -; cdr3_aa: CASSLLAETYGYTF; cdr3_nt: TGTGCCAGCAGCTTACTGGCAGAGACCTATGGCTACACCTTC
cdr3_length: 10; d_call: -; v_call: TRBV30; j_call: TRBJ2-5; clone_size: -; cdr3_aa: CAWSGETQYF; cdr3_nt: TGTGCCTGGAGCGGGGAGACCCAGTACTTC
cdr3_length: 13; d_call: TRBD2; v_call: TRBV2; j_call: TRBJ2-1; clone_size: -; cdr3_aa: CASSAGDYNEQFF; cdr3_nt: TGTGCCAGCAGCGCGGGGGATTACAATGAGCAGTTCTTC
cdr3_length: 15; d_call: TRBD2; v_call: TRBV29-1; j_call: TRBJ2-1; clone_size: few; cdr3_aa: CSVERTSGNNYEQFF; cdr3_nt: TGCAGCGTTGAACGGACTAGCGGGAATAACTATGAGCAGTTCTTC
cdr3_length: 16; d_call: TRBD2; v_call: TRBV4-2; j_call: TRBJ2-1; clone_size: -; cdr3_aa: CASSQDSGGAYNEQFF; cdr3_nt: TGTGCCAGCAGCCAAGATAGCGGGGGGGCCTACAATGAGCAGTTCTTC
cdr3_length: 15; d_call: TRBD2; v_call: TRBV27; j_call: TRBJ2-7; clone_size: -; cdr3_aa: CASSSILAGGGEQYF; cdr3_nt: TGTGCCAGCAGTTCAATACTAGCGGGAGGAGGAGAGCAGTACTTC
cdr3_length: 13; d_call: TRBD2; v_call: TRBV29-1; j_call: TRBJ2-3; clone_size: -; cdr3_aa: CSVGAGGGDTQYF; cdr3_nt: TGCAGCGTTGGGGCGGGAGGGGGAGATACGCAGTATTTT
cdr3_length: 13; d_call: TRBD2; v_call: TRBV29-1; j_call: TRBJ2-7; clone_size: few; cdr3_aa: CSVHQRDSYEQYF; cdr3_nt: TGCAGCGTTCACCAGCGGGATTCCTACGAGCAGTACTTC
cdr3_length: 14; d_call: TRBD1; v_call: TRBV5-1; j_call: TRBJ1-1; clone_size: -; cdr3_aa: CASSLGTANTEAFF; cdr3_nt: TGCGCCAGCAGCCTGGGGACAGCGAACACTGAAGCTTTCTTT
cdr3_length: 15; d_call: -; v_call: TRBV5-1; j_call: TRBJ2-5; clone_size: few; cdr3_aa: CASSLIQEPQETQYF; cdr3_nt: TGCGCCAGCAGCTTAATTCAGGAGCCTCAAGAGACCCAGTACTTC
cdr3_length: 10; d_call: -; v_call: TRBV28; j_call: TRBJ2-5; clone_size: -; cdr3_aa: CASSKETQYF; cdr3_nt: TGTGCCAGCAGTAAAGAGACCCAGTACTTC
cdr3_length: 13; d_call: -; v_call: TRBV6-6; j_call: TRBJ2-7; clone_size: few; cdr3_aa: CASSGTVTYEQYF; cdr3_nt: TGTGCCAGCAGTGGGACGGTTACCTACGAGCAGTACTTC
cdr3_length: 13; d_call: -; v_call: TRBV18; j_call: TRBJ2-5; clone_size: -; cdr3_aa: CASSRGYGETQYF; cdr3_nt: TGTGCCAGCTCACGTGGGTACGGCGAGACCCAGTACTTC
cdr3_length: 16; d_call: TRBD2; v_call: TRBV27; j_call: TRBJ2-1; clone_size: -; cdr3_aa: CASSLVGAGGLNEQFF; cdr3_nt: TGTGCCAGCAGTTTAGTTGGAGCGGGGGGGCTCAATGAGCAGTTCTTC
cdr3_length: 16; d_call: -; v_call: TRBV27; j_call: TRBJ1-1; clone_size: -; cdr3_aa: CASSLSPMGLNTEAFF; cdr3_nt: TGTGCCAGCAGTTTATCCCCCATGGGGCTGAACACTGAAGCTTTCTTT
cdr3_length: 13; d_call: -; v_call: TRBV10-3; j_call: TRBJ2-5; clone_size: -; cdr3_aa: CAISVGSQETQYF; cdr3_nt: TGTGCCATCAGTGTCGGCAGCCAAGAGACCCAGTACTTC
cdr3_length: 12; d_call: -; v_call: TRBV29-1; j_call: TRBJ2-7; clone_size: few; cdr3_aa: CSVLGTPYEQYF; cdr3_nt: TGCAGCGTTCTAGGGACCCCCTACGAGCAGTACTTC
cdr3_length: 12; d_call: -; v_call: TRBV9; j_call: TRBJ2-1; clone_size: -; cdr3_aa: CASTPNGYEQFF; cdr3_nt: TGTGCCAGCACCCCTAACGGTTATGAGCAGTTCTTC
cdr3_length: 14; d_call: -; v_call: TRBV6-5; j_call: TRBJ2-7; clone_size: -; cdr3_aa: CASSGGDSHYEQYF; cdr3_nt: TGTGCCAGCAGTGGCGGGGATAGCCACTACGAGCAGTACTTC
cdr3_length: 13; d_call: -; v_call: TRBV14; j_call: TRBJ2-7; clone_size: -; cdr3_aa: CASSQDNSYEQYF; cdr3_nt: TGTGCCAGCAGCCAAGACAACTCCTACGAGCAGTACTTC
cdr3_length: 15; d_call: TRBD2; v_call: TRBV5-4; j_call: TRBJ2-7; clone_size: -; cdr3_aa: CASSSLAGASYEQYF; cdr3_nt: TGTGCCAGCAGCTCCTTAGCGGGGGCCTCCTACGAGCAGTACTTC